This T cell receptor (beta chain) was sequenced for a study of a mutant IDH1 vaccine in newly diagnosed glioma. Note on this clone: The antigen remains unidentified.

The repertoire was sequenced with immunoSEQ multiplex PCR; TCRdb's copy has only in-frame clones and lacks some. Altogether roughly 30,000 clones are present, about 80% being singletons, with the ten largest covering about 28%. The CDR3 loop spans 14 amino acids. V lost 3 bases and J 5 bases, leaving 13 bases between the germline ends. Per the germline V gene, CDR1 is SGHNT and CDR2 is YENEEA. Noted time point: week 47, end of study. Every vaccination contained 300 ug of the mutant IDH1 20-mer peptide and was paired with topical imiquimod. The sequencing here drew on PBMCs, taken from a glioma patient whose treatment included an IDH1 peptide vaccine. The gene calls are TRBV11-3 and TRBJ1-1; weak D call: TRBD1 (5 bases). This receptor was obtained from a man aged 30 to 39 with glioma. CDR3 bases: TGTGCCAGCAGCTTGGGGGTTGGTCAGACTGAAGCTTTCTTT. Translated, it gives CASSLGVGQTEAFF.